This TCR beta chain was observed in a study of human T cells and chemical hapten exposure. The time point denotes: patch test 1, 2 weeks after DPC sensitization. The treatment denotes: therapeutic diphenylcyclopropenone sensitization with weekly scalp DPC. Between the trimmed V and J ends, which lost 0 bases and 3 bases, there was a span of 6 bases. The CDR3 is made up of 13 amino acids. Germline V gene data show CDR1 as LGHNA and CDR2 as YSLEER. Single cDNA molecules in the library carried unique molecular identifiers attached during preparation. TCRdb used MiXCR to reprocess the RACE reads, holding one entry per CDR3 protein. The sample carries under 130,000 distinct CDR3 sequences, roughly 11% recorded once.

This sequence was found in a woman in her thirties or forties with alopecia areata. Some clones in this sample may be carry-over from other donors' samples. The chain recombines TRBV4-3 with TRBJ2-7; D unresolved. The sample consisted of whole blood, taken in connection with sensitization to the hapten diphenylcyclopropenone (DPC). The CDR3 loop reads CASSQERFYEQYF. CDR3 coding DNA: TGCGCCAGCAGCCAAGAACGGTTCTACGAGCAGTACTTC.